This TCR beta chain stems from a study of blood T cells in healthy people across ages. Broader study findings: Donors of long life had a larger count of naive CD4+ cells and greater diversity than aged donors. In the absence of known donor CMV status, changes in expanded clonotypes were possibly confounded.

Total RNA extraction produced at least 5 micrograms (per sample) for the study. With a J-beta primer mix and a sample-barcoded 5' primer, a second PCR ran about 7 to 11 cycles. Researchers report that each sample yielded at least 3 million CDR3-containing paired-end reads. A single record per CDR3 protein comes from TCRdb applying MiXCR to the 5' RACE reads. The table records about 680,000 distinct CDR3 sequences, around half of them present only once. This CDR3 is 18 amino acids long. CDR1 is SGHRS, CDR2 YFSETQ, per germline. As for this clonotype: The antigen is not known.

The V gene is TRBV5-1, the J gene TRBJ2-4; 7 nucleotides align to TRBD2. The closer fit of TRBJ2-7 to the DNA end suggests the J call may be wrong. Sequenced input: blood. The TCR comes from a woman aged 55 to 70 in good health. CDR3 sequence (DNA): TGCGCCAGCAGCTTGGCCTTGGGCGGGGGAGTGATCAACTACGAGCAGTACTTC. It translates to CASSLALGGGVINYEQYF.